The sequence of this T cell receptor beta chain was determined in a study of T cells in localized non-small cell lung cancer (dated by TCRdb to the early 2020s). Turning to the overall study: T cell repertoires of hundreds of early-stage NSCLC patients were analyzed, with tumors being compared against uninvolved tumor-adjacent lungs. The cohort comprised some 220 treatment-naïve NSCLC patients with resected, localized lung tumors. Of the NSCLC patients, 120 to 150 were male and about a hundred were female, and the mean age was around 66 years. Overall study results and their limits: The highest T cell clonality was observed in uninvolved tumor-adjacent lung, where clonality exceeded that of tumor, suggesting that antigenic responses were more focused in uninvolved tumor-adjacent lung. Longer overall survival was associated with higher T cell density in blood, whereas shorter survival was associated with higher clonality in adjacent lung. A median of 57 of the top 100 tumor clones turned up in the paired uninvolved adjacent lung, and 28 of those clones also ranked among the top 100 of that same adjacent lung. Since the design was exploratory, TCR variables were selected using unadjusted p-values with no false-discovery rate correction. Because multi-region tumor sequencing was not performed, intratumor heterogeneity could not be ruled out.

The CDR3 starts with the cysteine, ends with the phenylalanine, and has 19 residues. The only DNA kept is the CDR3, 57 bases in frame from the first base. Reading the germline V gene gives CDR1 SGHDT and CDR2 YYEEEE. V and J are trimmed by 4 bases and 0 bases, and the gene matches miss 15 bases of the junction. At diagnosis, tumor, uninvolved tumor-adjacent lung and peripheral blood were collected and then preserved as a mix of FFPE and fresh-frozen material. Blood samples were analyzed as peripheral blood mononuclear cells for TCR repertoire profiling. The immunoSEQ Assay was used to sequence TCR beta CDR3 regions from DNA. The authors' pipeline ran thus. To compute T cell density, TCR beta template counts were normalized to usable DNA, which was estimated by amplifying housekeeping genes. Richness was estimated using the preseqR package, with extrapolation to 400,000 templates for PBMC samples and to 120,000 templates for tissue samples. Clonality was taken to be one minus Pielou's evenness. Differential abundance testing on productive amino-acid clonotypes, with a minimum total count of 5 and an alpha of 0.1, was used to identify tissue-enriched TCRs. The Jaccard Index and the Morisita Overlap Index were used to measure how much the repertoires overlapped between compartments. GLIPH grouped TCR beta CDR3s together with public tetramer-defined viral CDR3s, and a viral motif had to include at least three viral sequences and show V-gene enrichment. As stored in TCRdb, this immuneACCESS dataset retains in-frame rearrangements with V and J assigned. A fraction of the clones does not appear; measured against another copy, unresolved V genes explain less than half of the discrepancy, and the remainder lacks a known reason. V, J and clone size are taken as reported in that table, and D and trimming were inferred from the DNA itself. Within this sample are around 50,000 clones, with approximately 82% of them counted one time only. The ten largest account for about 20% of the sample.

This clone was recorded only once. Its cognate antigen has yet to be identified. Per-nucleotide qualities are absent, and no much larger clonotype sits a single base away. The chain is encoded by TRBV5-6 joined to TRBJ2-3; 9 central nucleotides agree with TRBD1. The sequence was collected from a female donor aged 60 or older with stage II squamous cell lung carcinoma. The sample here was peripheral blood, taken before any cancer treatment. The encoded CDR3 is CASSINREQGALSTDTQYF. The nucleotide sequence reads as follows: TGTGCCAGCAGCATTAACCGTGAACAGGGGGCCTTGAGCACAGATACGCAGTATTTT.